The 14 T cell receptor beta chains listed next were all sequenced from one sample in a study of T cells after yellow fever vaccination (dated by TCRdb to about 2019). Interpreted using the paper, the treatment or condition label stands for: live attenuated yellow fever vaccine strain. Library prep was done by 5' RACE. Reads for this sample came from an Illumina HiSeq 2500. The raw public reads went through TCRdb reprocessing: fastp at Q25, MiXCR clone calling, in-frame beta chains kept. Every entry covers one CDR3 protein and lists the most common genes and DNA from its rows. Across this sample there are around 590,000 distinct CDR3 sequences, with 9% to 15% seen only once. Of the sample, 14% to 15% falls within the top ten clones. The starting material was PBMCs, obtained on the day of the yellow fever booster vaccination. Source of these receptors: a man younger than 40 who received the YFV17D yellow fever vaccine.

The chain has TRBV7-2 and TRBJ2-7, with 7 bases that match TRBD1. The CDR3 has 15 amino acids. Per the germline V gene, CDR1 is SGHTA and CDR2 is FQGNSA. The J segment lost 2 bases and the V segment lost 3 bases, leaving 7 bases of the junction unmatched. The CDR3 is CASSFTGTVPYEQYF. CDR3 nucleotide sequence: TGTGCCAGCAGCTTCACTGGGACAGTGCCCTACGAGCAGTACTTC. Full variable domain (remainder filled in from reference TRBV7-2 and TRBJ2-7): GAGVSQSPSNKVTEKGKDVELRCDPISGHTALYWYRQSLGQGLEFLIYFQGNSAPDKSGLPSDRFSAERTGGSVSTLTIQRTQQEDSAVYLCASSFTGTVPYEQYFGPGTRLTVT.

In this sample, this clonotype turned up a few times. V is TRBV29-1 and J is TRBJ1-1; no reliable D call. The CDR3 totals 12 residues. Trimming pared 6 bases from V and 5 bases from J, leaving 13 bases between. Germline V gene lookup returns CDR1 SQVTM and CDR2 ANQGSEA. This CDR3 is CSVRSGGTEAFF. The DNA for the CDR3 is TGCAGCGTCCGAAGCGGAGGAACTGAAGCTTTCTTT.

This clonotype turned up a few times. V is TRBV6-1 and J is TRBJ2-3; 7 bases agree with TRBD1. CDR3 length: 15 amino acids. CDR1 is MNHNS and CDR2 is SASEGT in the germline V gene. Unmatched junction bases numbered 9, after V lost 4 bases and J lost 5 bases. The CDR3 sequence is CASSVLTGTRDTQYF. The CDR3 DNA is TGTGCCAGCAGTGTTCTGACAGGGACGCGAGATACGCAGTATTTT.

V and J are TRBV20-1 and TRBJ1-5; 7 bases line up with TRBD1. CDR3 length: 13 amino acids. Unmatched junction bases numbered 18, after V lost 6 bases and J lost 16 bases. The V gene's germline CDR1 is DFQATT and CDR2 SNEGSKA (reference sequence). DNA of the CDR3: TGCAGTGCCATGGGGCAGGACAGGTTAAGCGTCCATTTT. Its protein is CSAMGQDRLSVHF.

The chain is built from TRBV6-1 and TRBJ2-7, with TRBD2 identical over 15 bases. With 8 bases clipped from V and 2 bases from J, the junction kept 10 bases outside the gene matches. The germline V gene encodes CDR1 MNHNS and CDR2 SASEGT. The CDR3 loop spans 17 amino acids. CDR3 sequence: CASLAGLAGGLTYEQYF. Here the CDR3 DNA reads TGTGCCAGCCTGGCGGGACTAGCGGGAGGACTCACCTACGAGCAGTACTTC.

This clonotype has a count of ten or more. CDR3 bases: TGTGCCAGCAGCCGCGGTGACTCCTATACGGAGCAGTACTTC. Translation gives CASSRGDSYTEQYF. V usage is TRBV4-2 and J usage is TRBJ2-7; D remains ambiguous. The CDR3 is 14 amino acids. V dropped 4 bases and J dropped 7 bases, with 17 bases sitting between them. From germline, CDR1 is LGHNA and CDR2 YNFKEQ.

The CDR3 is CASSQGGPTTEAFF. The CDR3 nucleotides read TGTGCCAGCAGCCAAGGGGGACCCACAACTGAAGCTTTCTTT. The chain recombines TRBV3-1 with TRBJ1-1, with a tentative D call TRBD1 (5 bases). Germline V gene sequence: CDR1 LGHDT, CDR2 YNNKEL (reference sequence). The germline V and J ends were trimmed by 1 base and 5 bases, with 11 bases remaining between them. This CDR3 has 14 residues.

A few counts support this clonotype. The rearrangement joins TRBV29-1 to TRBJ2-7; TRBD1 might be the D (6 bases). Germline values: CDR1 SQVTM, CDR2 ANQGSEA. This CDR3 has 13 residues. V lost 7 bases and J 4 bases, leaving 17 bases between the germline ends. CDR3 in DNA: TGCAGCGCATCCCAGGGGAAGGAGTACGAGCAGTACTTC. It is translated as CSASQGKEYEQYF.

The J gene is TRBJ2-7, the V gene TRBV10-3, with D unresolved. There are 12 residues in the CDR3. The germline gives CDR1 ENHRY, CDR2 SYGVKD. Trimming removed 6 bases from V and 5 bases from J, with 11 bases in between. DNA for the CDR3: TGTGCCATCAGCCTTGGGGATAACGAGCAGTACTTC. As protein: CAISLGDNEQYF.

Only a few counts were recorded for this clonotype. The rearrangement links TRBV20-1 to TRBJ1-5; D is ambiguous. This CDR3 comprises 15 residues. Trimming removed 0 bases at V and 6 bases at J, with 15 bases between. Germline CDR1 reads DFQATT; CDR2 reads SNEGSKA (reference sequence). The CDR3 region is CSARDTSQVGQPQHF. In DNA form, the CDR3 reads TGCAGTGCTAGAGATACCTCGCAGGTGGGTCAGCCCCAGCATTTT.

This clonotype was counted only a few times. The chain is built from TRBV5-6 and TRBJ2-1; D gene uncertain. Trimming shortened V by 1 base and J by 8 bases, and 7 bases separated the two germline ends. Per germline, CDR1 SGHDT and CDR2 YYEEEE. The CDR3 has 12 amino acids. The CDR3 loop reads CASSLPQDEQFF. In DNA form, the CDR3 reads TGTGCCAGCAGCTTGCCTCAGGATGAGCAGTTCTTC.

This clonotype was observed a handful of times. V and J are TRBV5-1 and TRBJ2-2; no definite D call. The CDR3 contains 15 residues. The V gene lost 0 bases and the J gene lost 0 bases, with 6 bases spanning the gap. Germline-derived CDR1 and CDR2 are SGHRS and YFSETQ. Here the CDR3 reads CASSLGQPNTGELFF. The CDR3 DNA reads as TGCGCCAGCAGCTTGGGTCAGCCGAACACCGGGGAGCTGTTTTTT.

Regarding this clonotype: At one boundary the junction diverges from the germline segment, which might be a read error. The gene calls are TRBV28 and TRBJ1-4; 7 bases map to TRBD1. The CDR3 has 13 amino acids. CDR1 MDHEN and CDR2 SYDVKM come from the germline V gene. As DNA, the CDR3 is TGTGCCGGCAGGGGGGCACCTAATGAAAAACTGTTTTTT. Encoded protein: CAGRGAPNEKLFF.

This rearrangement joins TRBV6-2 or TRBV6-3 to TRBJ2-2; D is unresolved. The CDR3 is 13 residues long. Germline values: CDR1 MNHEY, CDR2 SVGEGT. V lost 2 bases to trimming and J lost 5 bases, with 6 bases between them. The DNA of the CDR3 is TGTGCCAGCAGTTACGTTAGAACCGGGGAGCTGTTTTTT. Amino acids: CASSYVRTGELFF.